This T cell receptor beta chain was sequenced for a study of T cell responses to AZD1222 COVID-19 vaccine (dated by TCRdb to the early 2020s). General notes on the study: TCR sequencing was performed for roughly 250 trial participants, of whom approximately 200 were given two doses of AZD1222 and around 25 were given two doses of MenACWY control vaccine. Trial participants were enrolled by age into subgroups of 18-55, 56-69 and 70-plus years, and roughly 150, 30 and 60 TCR-sequenced participants, respectively, were included in these subgroups. Overall study results and their limits: Because no samples from the day 14 peak response were available, repertoires could be characterized only after the peak T cell response. Most participants were white British and females outnumbered males, and the authors suggested that clonal diversity may have been underestimated. Epitopes outside the regions mutated in the B.1.351 and B.1.1.7 variants were reportedly recognized by nearly half of the unique spike-specific TCRs. In the small 56-69-year group, the increase in depth fell short of significance, most likely because of low power. CD4 TCRs associated with the vaccine covered the entire spike protein, and the dominant responses were in regions 160-218 and 743-854. Conclusions about previously exposed vaccinees were limited because only six AZD1222 recipients were SARS-CoV-2 seropositive at baseline. After two AZD1222 doses, spike-specific TCR breadth and depth were significantly higher than at day 0 and than in MenACWY recipients.

The time point tag for this specimen amounts to: about 28 days (+/-7) after the second vaccine dose. AZD1222 recipients whose second dose came at about 4 weeks and those whose second dose came at about 12 weeks were combined into one group, since spike-specific TCR depth and breadth did not differ between the two schedules. Vaccinee samples were obtained from the UK trials COV001 and COV002, which included a single-blind randomized controlled phase 2/3 trial of AZD1222 (ChAdOx1 nCoV-19) in healthy adults. For TCRbeta chain sequencing, PBMC samples were collected from trial participants at day 0 and at day 28 after the second dose. Per the germline V gene (reference sequence), MNHEY is the CDR1 and SMNVEV is the CDR2. Inclusive of the bounding cysteine and phenylalanine, the CDR3 is 18 residues long. Only CDR3 DNA remains: 54 bases, in frame from the first base. V is shortened by 3 bases, J by 8 bases, and the region joining them spans 28 bases.

The CDR3 regions of human TCRbeta chains were subjected to immunosequencing. The authors' pipeline ran thus. Repertoire TCRs were checked for matches against a reference library of SARS-CoV-2-specific TCRs that had been generated using the MIRA antigen-specificity platform. Breadth was defined as the fraction of unique TCRs that were SARS-CoV-2-associated, and depth was defined as the fraction of total T cells that were SARS-CoV-2-associated. Using the MIRA data, each spike-specific TCR was assigned both to the spike region to which the TCR was reactive and to a CD4 or CD8 class. Log10-transformed breadth and depth values were compared by one-way ANOVA with Sidak's multiple comparisons tests. TCRdb took this table from immuneACCESS and kept in-frame rearrangements with V and J called. Such tables lack part of the clones; where checked against another copy, unresolved V genes explain under half of the gap, and the rest is unexplained. The V and J calls and clone size are taken from that table; D and trimming were inferred from the DNA. This sample is represented by 70,000 to 95,000 clones; 85% to 90% of them were singletons. In total, the top ten clones hold 2.5% of the sample.

This clone was observed a single time. Its antigen has not been determined. No much larger clone is present one base from it, and per-base qualities are unavailable. The sequencing used peripheral blood, collected 28 days after the second AZD1222 dose. The chain employs TRBV27 and TRBJ1-2; D gene: possibly TRBD1, on 6 matching bases. The sequence came from an adult who received the AZD1222 COVID-19 vaccine. The CDR3 reads as follows: CASSFGQLISRGEGGYTF. The DNA sequence is TGTGCCAGCAGTTTCGGCCAACTGATATCCAGGGGAGAGGGCGGCTACACCTTC.